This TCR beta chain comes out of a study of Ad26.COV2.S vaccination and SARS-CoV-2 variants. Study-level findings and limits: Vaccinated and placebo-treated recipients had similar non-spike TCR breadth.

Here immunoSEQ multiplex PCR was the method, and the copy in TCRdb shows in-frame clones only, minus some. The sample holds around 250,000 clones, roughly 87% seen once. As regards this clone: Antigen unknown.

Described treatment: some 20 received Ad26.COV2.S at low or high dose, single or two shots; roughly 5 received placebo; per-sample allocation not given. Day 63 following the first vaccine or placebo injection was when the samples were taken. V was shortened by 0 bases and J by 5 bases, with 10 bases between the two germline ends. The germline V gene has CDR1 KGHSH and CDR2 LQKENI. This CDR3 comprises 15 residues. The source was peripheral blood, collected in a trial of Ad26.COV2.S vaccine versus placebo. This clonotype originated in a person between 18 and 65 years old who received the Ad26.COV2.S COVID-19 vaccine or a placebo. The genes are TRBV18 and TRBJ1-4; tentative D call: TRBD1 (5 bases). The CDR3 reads CASSPPLGENEKLFF. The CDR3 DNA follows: TGTGCCAGCTCACCACCGTTGGGGGAGAATGAAAAACTGTTTTTT.